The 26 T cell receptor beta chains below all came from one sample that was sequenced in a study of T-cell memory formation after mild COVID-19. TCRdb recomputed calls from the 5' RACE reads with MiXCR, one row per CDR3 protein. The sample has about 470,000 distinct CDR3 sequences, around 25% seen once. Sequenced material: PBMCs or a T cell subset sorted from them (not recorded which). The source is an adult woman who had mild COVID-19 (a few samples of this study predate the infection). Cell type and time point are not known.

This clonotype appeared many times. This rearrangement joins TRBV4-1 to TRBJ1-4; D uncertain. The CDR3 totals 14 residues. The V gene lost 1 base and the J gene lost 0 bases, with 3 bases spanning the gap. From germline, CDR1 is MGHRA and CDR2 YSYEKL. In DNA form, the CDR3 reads TGCGCCAGCAGCCAAGCACCAACTAATGAAAAACTGTTTTTT. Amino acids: CASSQAPTNEKLFF.

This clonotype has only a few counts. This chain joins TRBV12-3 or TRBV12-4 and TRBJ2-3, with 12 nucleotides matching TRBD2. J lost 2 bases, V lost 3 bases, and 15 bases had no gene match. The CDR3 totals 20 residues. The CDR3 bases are TGTGCCAGCAGTTTTTTGCCCGCGACAGGACTAGCGGGAAACACAGATACGCAGTATTTT. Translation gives CASSFLPATGLAGNTDTQYF.

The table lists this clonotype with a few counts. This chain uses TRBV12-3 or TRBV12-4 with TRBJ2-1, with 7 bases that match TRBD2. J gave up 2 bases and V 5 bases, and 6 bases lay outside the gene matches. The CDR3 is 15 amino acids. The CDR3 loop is CASSPTSDPYNEQFF. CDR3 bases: TGTGCCAGCAGTCCAACTAGCGACCCCTACAATGAGCAGTTCTTC.

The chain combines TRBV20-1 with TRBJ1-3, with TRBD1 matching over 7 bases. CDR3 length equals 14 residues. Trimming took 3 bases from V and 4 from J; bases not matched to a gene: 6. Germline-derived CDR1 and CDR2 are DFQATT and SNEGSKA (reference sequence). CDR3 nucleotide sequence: TGCAGTGCTAGGGGTAGGGGGCTCGGAAACACCATATATTTT. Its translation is CSARGRGLGNTIYF.

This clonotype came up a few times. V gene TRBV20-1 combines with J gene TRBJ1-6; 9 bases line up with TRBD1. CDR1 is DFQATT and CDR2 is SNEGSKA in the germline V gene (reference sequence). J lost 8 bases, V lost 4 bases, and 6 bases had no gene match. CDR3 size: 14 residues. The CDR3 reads CSAKQGAEDSPLHF. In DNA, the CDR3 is TGCAGTGCTAAACAGGGGGCTGAGGATTCACCCCTCCACTTT.

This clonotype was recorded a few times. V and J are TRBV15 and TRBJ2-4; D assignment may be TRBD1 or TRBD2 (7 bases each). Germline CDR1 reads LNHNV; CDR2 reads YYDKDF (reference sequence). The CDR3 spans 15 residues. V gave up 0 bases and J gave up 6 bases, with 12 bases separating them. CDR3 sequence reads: CATSRDSRGGNIQYF. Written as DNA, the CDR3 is TGTGCCACCAGCAGAGACTCCAGGGGGGGAAACATTCAGTACTTC.

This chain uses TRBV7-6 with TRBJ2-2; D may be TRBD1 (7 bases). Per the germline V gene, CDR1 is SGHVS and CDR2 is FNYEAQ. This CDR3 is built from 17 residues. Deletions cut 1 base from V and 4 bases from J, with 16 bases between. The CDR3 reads CASSLGPRGDPTGELFF. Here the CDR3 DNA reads TGTGCCAGCAGCTTAGGTCCCAGGGGGGACCCCACCGGGGAGCTGTTTTTT.

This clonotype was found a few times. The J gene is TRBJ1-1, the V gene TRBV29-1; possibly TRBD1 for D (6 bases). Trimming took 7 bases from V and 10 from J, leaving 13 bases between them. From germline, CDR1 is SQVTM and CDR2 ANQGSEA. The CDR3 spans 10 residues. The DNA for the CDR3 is TGCAGCGCCCAGGACAGAAGAGCTTTCTTT. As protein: CSAQDRRAFF.

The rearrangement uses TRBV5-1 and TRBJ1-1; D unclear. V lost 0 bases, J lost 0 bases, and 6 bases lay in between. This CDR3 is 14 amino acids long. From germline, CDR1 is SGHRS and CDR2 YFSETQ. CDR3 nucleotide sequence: TGCGCCAGCAGCTTGGGTGAGGTGAACACTGAAGCTTTCTTT. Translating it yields CASSLGEVNTEAFF. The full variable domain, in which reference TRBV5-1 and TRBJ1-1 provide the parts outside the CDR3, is KAGVTQTPRYLIKTRGQQVTLSCSPISGHRSVSWYQQTPGQGLQFLFEYFSETQRNKGNFPGRFSGRQFSNSRSEMNVSTLELGDSALYLCASSLGEVNTEAFFGQGTRLTVV.

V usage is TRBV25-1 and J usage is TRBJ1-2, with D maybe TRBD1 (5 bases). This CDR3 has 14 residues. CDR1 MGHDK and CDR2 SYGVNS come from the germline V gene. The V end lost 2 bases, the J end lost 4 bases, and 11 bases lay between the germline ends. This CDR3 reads CASSELRGGYGYTF. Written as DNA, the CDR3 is TGTGCCAGCAGTGAACTCCGGGGGGGCTATGGCTACACCTTC.

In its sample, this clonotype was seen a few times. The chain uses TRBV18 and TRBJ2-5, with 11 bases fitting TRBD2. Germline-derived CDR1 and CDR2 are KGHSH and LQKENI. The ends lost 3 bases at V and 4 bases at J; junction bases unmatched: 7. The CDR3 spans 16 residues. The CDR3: CASSPGGLAGGETQYF. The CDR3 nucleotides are TGTGCCAGCTCACCTGGTGGGCTAGCGGGAGGAGAGACCCAGTACTTC.

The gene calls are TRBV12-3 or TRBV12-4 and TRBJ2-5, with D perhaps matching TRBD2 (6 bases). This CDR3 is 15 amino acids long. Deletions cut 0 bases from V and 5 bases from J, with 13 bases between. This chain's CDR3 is CASSLAGGKRETQYF. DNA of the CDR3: TGTGCCAGCAGTTTAGCGGGAGGAAAGAGGGAGACCCAGTACTTC.

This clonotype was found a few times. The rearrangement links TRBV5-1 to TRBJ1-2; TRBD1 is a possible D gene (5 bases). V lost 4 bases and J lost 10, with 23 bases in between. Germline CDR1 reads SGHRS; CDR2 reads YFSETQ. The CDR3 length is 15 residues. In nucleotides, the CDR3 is TGCGCCAGCAGCCCAATGAAAGACGACGGGACTCTCTACACCTTC. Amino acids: CASSPMKDDGTLYTF.

Here the CDR3 reads CSTPSGRSDTQYF. Here the CDR3 DNA reads TGCAGCACCCCTAGCGGGAGGTCAGATACGCAGTATTTT. The V and J genes are TRBV29-1 and TRBJ2-3; 11 bases are a match to TRBD2. CDR3 size: 13 residues. The V segment lost 8 bases and the J segment 4 bases; nucleotides outside the gene matches: 5. CDR1 and CDR2 (germline): SQVTM, ANQGSEA.

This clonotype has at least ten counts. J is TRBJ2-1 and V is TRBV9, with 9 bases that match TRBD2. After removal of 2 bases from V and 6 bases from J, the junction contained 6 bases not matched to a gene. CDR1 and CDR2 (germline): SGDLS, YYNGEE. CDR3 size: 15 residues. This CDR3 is CASSVTSGWVNEQFF. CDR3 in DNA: TGTGCCAGCAGCGTCACTAGCGGGTGGGTCAATGAGCAGTTCTTC.

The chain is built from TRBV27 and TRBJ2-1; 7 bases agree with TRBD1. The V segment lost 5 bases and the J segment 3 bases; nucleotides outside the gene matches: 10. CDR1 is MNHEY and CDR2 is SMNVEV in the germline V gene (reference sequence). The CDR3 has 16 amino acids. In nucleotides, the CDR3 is TGTGCCAGCAGTCTGGGGACAGTCCCCGGCTACAATGAGCAGTTCTTC. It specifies CASSLGTVPGYNEQFF.

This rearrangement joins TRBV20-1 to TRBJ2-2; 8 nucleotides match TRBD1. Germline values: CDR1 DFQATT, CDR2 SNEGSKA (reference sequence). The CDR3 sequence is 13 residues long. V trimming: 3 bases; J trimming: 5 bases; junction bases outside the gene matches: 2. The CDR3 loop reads CSARDRATGELFF. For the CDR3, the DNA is TGCAGTGCTAGGGACAGGGCGACCGGGGAGCTGTTTTTT.

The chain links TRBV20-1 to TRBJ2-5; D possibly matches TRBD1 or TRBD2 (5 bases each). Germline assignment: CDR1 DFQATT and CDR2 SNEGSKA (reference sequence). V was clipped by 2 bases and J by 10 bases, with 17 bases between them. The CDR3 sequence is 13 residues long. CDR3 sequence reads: CSARPEISRGQYF. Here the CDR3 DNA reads TGCAGTGCTAGACCGGAGATCTCGAGGGGCCAGTACTTC.

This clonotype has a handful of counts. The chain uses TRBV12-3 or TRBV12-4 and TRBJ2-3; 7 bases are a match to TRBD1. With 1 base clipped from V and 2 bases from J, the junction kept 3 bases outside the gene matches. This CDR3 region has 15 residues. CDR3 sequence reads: CASSLETGPTDTQYF. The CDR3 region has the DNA TGTGCCAGCAGTTTAGAGACAGGGCCCACAGATACGCAGTATTTT.

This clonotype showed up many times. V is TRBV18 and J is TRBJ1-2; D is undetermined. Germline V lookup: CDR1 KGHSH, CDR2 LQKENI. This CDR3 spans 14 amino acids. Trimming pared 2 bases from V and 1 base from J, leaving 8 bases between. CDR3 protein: CASSPLALNYGYTF. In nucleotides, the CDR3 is TGTGCCAGCTCACCATTAGCCCTTAACTATGGCTACACCTTC. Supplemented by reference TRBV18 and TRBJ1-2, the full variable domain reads NAGVMQNPRHLVRRRGQEARLRCSPMKGHSHVYWYRQLPEEGLKFMVYLQKENIIDESGMPKERFSAEFPKEGPSILRIQQVVRGDSAAYFCASSPLALNYGYTFGSGTRLTVV.

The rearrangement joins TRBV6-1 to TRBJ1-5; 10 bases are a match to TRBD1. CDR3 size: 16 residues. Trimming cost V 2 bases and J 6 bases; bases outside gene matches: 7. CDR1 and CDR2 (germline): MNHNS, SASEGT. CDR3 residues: CASSERGQGKGQPQHF. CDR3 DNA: TGTGCCAGCAGTGAAAGGGGACAGGGGAAGGGTCAGCCCCAGCATTTT.

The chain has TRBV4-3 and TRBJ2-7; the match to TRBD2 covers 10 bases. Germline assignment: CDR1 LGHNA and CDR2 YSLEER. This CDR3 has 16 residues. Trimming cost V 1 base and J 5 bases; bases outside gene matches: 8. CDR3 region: CASSQGPLAGVDEQYF. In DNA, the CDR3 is TGCGCCAGCAGCCAAGGCCCGCTAGCGGGAGTGGACGAGCAGTACTTC.

The CDR3 DNA reads as TGCGCCAGCAGCTTAAGACAGGGGAGGAGCACTGAAGCTTTCTTT. Translating it yields CASSLRQGRSTEAFF. This chain connects TRBV5-1 to TRBJ1-1, with 8 positions matching TRBD1. CDR3 length: 15 residues. The V segment lost 2 bases and the J segment 4 bases; nucleotides outside the gene matches: 7. The germline V gene has CDR1 SGHRS and CDR2 YFSETQ. Based on the CDR3 plus reference TRBV5-1 and TRBJ1-1, the full variable domain is KAGVTQTPRYLIKTRGQQVTLSCSPISGHRSVSWYQQTPGQGLQFLFEYFSETQRNKGNFPGRFSGRQFSNSRSEMNVSTLELGDSALYLCASSLRQGRSTEAFFGQGTRLTVV.

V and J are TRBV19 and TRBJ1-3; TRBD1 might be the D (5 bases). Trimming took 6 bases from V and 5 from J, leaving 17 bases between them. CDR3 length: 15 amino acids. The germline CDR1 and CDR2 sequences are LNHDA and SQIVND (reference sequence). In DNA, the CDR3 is TGTGCCAGTAGCCCGGGACGAACCCCCCGAAACACCATATATTTT. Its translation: CASSPGRTPRNTIYF.

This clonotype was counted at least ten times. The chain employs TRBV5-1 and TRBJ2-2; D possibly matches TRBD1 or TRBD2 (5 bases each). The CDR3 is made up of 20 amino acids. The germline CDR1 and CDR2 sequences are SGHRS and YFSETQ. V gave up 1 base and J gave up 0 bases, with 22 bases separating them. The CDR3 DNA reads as TGCGCCAGCAGCTTGTTTCCTGTAGACGGGACGCCCGCGAACACCGGGGAGCTGTTTTTT. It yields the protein CASSLFPVDGTPANTGELFF.

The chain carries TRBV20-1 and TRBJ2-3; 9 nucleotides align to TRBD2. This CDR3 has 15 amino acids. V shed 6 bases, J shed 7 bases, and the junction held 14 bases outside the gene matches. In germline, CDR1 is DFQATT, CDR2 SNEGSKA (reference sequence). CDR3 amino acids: CSALRGGGAVNTQYF. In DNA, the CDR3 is TGCAGTGCACTTAGGGGCGGGGGGGCTGTGAATACGCAGTATTTT.